This TCR beta chain was sequenced in a study of blood T cell repertoires in COVID-19. Overall study context: Acute-phase and convalescent COVID-19 samples originated in the United States, Italy and Spain. Sources were T cells, B-cell-depleted T cells, or PBMCs; the material itself was cDNA or gDNA.

The CDR3 has 15 amino acids. Deletions cut 2 bases from V and 3 bases from J, with 14 bases between. Looked up from germline, CDR1 is SGHKS and CDR2 is YYEKEE (reference sequence). Original data processing: Estimation of nucleated cell counts was performed using reference gene primer amplification. Produced via immunoSEQ multiplex PCR; TCRdb's table is partial and in-frame only. V and J calls plus clone size are reproduced from that table; the DNA served to infer D and trimming. Of over 200,000 clones in the sample, around 82% were seen once. The source is a man older than 75 with acute or convalescent COVID-19. V usage is TRBV5-5 and J usage is TRBJ1-1; maybe TRBD1 (5 bases). What was sequenced was peripheral blood. CDR3: CASSFANGGHTEAFF. CDR3 bases: TGTGCCAGCAGCTTTGCTAACGGGGGACACACTGAAGCTTTCTTT.